Following are 5 T cell receptor beta chains from one sample sequenced in a study of blood T cells in healthy people across ages. A sample-barcoded 5' primer and a J-beta primer mix were used in a second PCR of about 7 to 12 cycles. TCRdb re-analysed the 5' RACE reads in MiXCR, keeping a single row per CDR3 protein. The sample includes over a million distinct CDR3 sequences, 35% to 55% seen only once; the top ten take about 19%. The sample taken for sequencing was blood. Receptors were obtained from a woman aged 55-75 years in good health.

This clonotype turned up a few times. The chain couples TRBV20-1 to TRBJ2-1; TRBD2 matches 13 bases. CDR1 and CDR2 (germline): DFQATT, SNEGSKA (reference sequence). The CDR3 has 14 amino acids. Unmatched junction bases numbered 8, after V lost 6 bases and J lost 9 bases. The CDR3 region has the DNA TGCAGTGCCGCAGGACTAGCGGGAGTACGTGAGCAGTTCTTC. Translated, it gives CSAAGLAGVREQFF.

This clonotype occurred once. The chain links TRBV28 to TRBJ2-1; D not resolved. The J call may be wrong; the DNA end is better matched by TRBJ2-7. Germline V gene sequence: CDR1 MDHEN, CDR2 SYDVKM. This CDR3 spans 17 amino acids. CDR3 protein: CASSLLRATSSYNEQYF. The CDR3 DNA sequence: TGTGCCAGCAGTTTATTGCGAGCGACGAGCTCCTACAATGAGCAGTACTTC.

The V gene is TRBV12-3 or TRBV12-4, the J gene TRBJ2-1; 14 positions agree with TRBD2. This CDR3 region has 17 residues. The junction had 9 bases not matched to a gene; V was cut back by 5 bases and J by 6 bases. CDR3 loop: CASSVSTSGRASNEQFF. CDR3 nucleotide sequence: TGTGCCAGCAGTGTGTCGACTAGCGGGAGGGCCTCCAATGAGCAGTTCTTC.

This clonotype was counted a few times. The rearrangement uses TRBV6-5 and TRBJ2-3; 8 positions agree with TRBD2. Per the germline V gene, CDR1 is MNHEY and CDR2 is SVGAGI. With 1 base clipped from V and 4 bases from J, the junction kept 4 bases outside the gene matches. The CDR3 sequence is 15 residues long. In DNA form, the CDR3 reads TGTGCCAGCAGTTACTTAGCGGGAATTCCAGATACGCAGTATTTT. Translation: CASSYLAGIPDTQYF.

This clonotype was observed a handful of times. The chain has TRBV20-1 and TRBJ1-4; the D gene is possibly TRBD1 (6 bases). Germline values: CDR1 DFQATT, CDR2 SNEGSKA (reference sequence). The CDR3 totals 12 residues. V was trimmed by 3 bases and J by 16 bases, leaving 18 bases between them. CDR3 in DNA: TGCAGTGCTAGCATATCAACGGGACACTCGTTTTTT. The encoded protein is CSASISTGHSFF.